This T cell receptor beta chain was profiled in a study of T cells in Graves' hyperthyroidism and ophthalmopathy. Study conclusions and caveats: From stable hyperthyroidism, ophthalmopathy was separated by a 13 V-J model.

V gave up 7 bases and J gave up 1 base, with 13 bases separating them. Per the germline V gene, CDR1 is SGHTA and CDR2 is FQGTGA. There are 14 residues in the CDR3. As regards this clonotype: Antigen unknown.

The source material, RNA transcripts, was used to amplify TCR beta CDR3 regions. Carried out on the TCR CDR3, a first-round RT-PCR used the HTBI primer set. TCRdb re-called the multiplex PCR reads with MiXCR, one entry per CDR3 protein. The sample consists of under 400,000 distinct CDR3 sequences, about 13% of them appearing once. Researchers defined stable Graves' hyperthyroidism as no ophthalmopathy progression within 18 months. Fresh peripheral blood, 10 ml, yielded the PBMCs. The TCR comes from a woman between 18 and 29 years old with Graves' hyperthyroidism. V usage is TRBV7-3 and J usage is TRBJ1-1; weak D call: TRBD1 (6 bases). The material sequenced was blood. CDR3 amino acids: CASKNQGGNTEAFF. In DNA form, the CDR3 reads TGTGCCAGCAAAAATCAAGGGGGGAACACTGAAGCTTTCTTT.